A single T cell receptor beta chain is shown here with its context. The CDR3 consists of 17 residues. The trim removed 1 base at V and 0 bases at J, leaving 4 bases unmatched. CDR1 and CDR2 (germline): LNHDA, SQIVND (reference sequence). This sample is drawn from a study of blood T cell repertoires in COVID-19. Across the study: From T cells, B-cell-depleted T cells, or PBMCs came the material, which was cDNA or gDNA.

Profiling relied on immunoSEQ multiplex PCR, and the TCRdb table lists in-frame clones only, not all of them. The repertoire holds roughly 100,000 clones, with about nine tenths as singletons. The J gene is TRBJ1-5, the V gene TRBV19, with 9 positions matching TRBD1. Specimen: peripheral blood. The receptor comes from a woman older than 75 in a cohort sampled during active COVID-19. CDR3 loop: CASSIGDRVYSNQPQHF. CDR3 DNA: TGTGCCAGTAGTATAGGGGACAGGGTATATAGCAATCAGCCCCAGCATTTT.